The 14 T cell receptor beta chains reported below all come from one sample, sequenced in a study of blood T cell repertoires in COVID-19. Clones were read by immunoSEQ multiplex PCR, and TCRdb kept only the in-frame ones, dropping some. The table shows several thousand clones, with 85% to 90% occurring only once. Sequencing used peripheral blood. These receptors all stem from a human donor in a cohort sampled during active COVID-19.

The V and J genes are TRBV19 and TRBJ1-4; D possibly corresponds to TRBD1 (5 bases). V was cut by 5 bases and J by 0 bases, with 10 bases left in between. This CDR3 is 15 amino acids long. CDR1 is LNHDA, CDR2 SQIVND, per germline (reference sequence). The CDR3 nucleotides are TGTGCCAGTAGTCGCGGGGCTCCAACTAATGAAAAACTGTTTTTT. Protein sequence: CASSRGAPTNEKLFF.

This sequence joins TRBV7-9 and TRBJ2-7; possibly TRBD1 for D (6 bases). CDR1 is SEHNR and CDR2 is FQNEAQ in the germline V gene (reference sequence). The CDR3 totals 13 residues. V shed 3 bases and J shed 5 bases, with 11 bases lying between them. DNA for the CDR3: TGTGCCAGCAGCTTCAAAACAGGGAACGAGCAGTACTTC. Translating it yields CASSFKTGNEQYF.

This clone showed up just once. V and J are TRBV18 and TRBJ2-7, with 7 bases aligning to TRBD1. CDR1 and CDR2 from the germline V gene are KGHSH and LQKENI. Losses at the gene ends were 4 bases for V and 0 bases for J; bases not matched to a gene: 3. CDR3 length: 14 amino acids. In DNA form, the CDR3 reads TGTGCCAGCTCACGAGACAGGGACTCCTACGAGCAGTACTTC. Its translation: CASSRDRDSYEQYF.

The chain has TRBV7-2 and TRBJ1-1, with TRBD1 matching 11 bases. V lost 5 bases to trimming and J lost 11 bases; unmatched junction nucleotides: 13. From germline, CDR1 is SGHTA and CDR2 FQGNSA. The CDR3 is made up of 15 amino acids. CDR3 DNA: TGTGCCAGCAGCGTAGGTGGACAGGGGGCATTGAGGGCTTTCTTT. Residues: CASSVGGQGALRAFF.

V and J are TRBV12-3 or TRBV12-4 and TRBJ1-5; D call uncertain. The CDR3 contains 13 residues. The V gene lost 4 bases and the J gene lost 2 bases, with 6 bases spanning the gap. The CDR3 protein is CASSYTRNQPQHF. The CDR3 DNA follows: TGTGCCAGCAGTTACACCCGCAATCAGCCCCAGCATTTT.

V and J are TRBV10-3 and TRBJ2-7, with 10 bases lining up with TRBD2. This CDR3 comprises 14 residues. The V gene end was trimmed by 3 bases and the J gene end by 4 bases; junction bases not matched to a gene: 3. Per germline, CDR1 ENHRY and CDR2 SYGVKD. CDR3 sequence reads: CAISDRTSGYEQYF. DNA for the CDR3: TGTGCCATCAGTGATCGGACTAGCGGTTACGAGCAGTACTTC.

This chain joins TRBV3-1 (or the pseudogene TRBV3-2) and TRBJ2-1; D is possibly TRBD1 (6 bases). Between the trimmed V and J ends, which lost 4 bases and 5 bases, there was a span of 9 bases. In germline, CDR1 is LGHDT, CDR2 YNNKEL (reference sequence). The CDR3 has 13 residues. The CDR3 protein is CASSPRGNNEQFF. CDR3 sequence (DNA): TGTGCCAGCAGCCCCAGGGGAAACAATGAGCAGTTCTTC.

This sequence joins TRBV6-6 and TRBJ2-1, with 8 bases identical to TRBD2. The V gene end was trimmed by 8 bases and the J gene end by 9 bases; junction bases not matched to a gene: 18. Germline values: CDR1 MNHNY, CDR2 SVGAGI (reference sequence). CDR3 length: 16 residues. CDR3 in amino acids: CASGGRGGGRRGEQFF. The CDR3 region has the DNA TGTGCCAGCGGAGGCCGGGGGGGCGGGAGGAGAGGTGAGCAGTTCTTC.

This sequence joins TRBV10-2 and TRBJ1-1, with no clear D. Germline lookup yields CDR1 WSHSY and CDR2 SAAADI. Trimming pared 1 base from V and 11 bases from J, leaving 20 bases between. The CDR3 extends over 15 amino acids. CDR3 nucleotide sequence: TGCGCCAGCAGTGAGTTCGGGAGAAGGGTGAGGGAGGCTTTCTTT. Translation gives CASSEFGRRVREAFF.

V is TRBV6-5 and J is TRBJ1-1; D may be TRBD1 (5 bases). The CDR3 is 12 amino acids. CDR1 is MNHEY and CDR2 is SVGAGI in the germline V gene. Trimming cost V 7 bases and J 5 bases, with 11 bases left between them. The CDR3 reads CASIGGATEAFF. CDR3 coding DNA: TGTGCCAGCATCGGGGGTGCGACTGAAGCTTTCTTT.

The gene calls are TRBV19 and TRBJ1-1; no definite D call. Germline loops: CDR1 LNHDA, CDR2 SQIVND (reference sequence). This CDR3 has 13 residues. Trimming pared 9 bases from V and 5 bases from J, leaving 16 bases between. The CDR3 DNA reads as TGTGCCAGCCGAGCTCGGGGTACAACTGAAGCTTTCTTT. This gives the protein CASRARGTTEAFF.

This chain connects TRBV5-6 to TRBJ2-2; perhaps TRBD1 as D (5 bases). The germline V and J ends were trimmed by 3 bases and 7 bases, with 10 bases remaining between them. The length of the CDR3 is 13 residues. Germline values: CDR1 SGHDT, CDR2 YYEEEE. CDR3 amino acids: CASSSRQNGELFF. The DNA for the CDR3 is TGTGCCAGCAGCTCTAGACAGAACGGGGAGCTGTTTTTT.

The chain links TRBV28 to TRBJ2-1, with 8 nucleotides matching TRBD1. With 6 bases clipped from V and 8 bases from J, the junction kept 6 bases outside the gene matches. This CDR3 spans 13 amino acids. CDR1 and CDR2 (germline): MDHEN, SYDVKM. The CDR3 DNA sequence: TGTGCCAGCAGGTTCCAGGGGGCGTATGAGCAGTTCTTC. Encoded protein: CASRFQGAYEQFF.

This clone was counted a few times. The junction does not match germline at one end; this may be a read error. The chain carries TRBV20-1 and TRBJ2-7; perhaps TRBD2 as D (5 bases). The germline V gene encodes CDR1 DFQATT and CDR2 SNEGSKA (reference sequence). CDR3 length equals 11 residues. The CDR3 region is CSASRRAGVHF. CDR3 DNA sequence: TGCAGTGCTAGCCGACGGGCCGGGGTGCACTTC.